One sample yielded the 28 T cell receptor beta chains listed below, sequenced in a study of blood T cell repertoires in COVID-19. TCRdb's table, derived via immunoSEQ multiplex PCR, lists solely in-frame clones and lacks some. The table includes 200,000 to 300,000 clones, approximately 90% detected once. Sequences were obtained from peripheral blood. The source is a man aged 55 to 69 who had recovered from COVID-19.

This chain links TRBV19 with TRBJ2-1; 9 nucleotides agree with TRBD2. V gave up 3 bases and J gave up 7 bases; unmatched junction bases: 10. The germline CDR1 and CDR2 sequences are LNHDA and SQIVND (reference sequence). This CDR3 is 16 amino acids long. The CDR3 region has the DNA TGTGCCAGTAGTATCTCGGGACTAGCCTTTCGGAATGAGCAGTTCTTC. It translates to CASSISGLAFRNEQFF.

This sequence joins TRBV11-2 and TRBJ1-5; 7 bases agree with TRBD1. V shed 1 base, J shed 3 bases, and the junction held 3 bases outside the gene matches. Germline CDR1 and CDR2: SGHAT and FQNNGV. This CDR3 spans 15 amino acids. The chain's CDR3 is CASSLGQGLNQPQHF. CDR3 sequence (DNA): TGTGCCAGCAGCTTAGGACAGGGACTCAATCAGCCCCAGCATTTT.

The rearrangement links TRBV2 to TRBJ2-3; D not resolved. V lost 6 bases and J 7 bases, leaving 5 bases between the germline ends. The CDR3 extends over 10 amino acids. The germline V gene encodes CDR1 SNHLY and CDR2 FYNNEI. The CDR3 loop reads CASRENTQYF. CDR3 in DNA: TGTGCCAGCAGGGAGAATACGCAGTATTTT. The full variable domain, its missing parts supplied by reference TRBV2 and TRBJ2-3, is EPEVTQTPSHQVTQMGQEVILRCVPISNHLYFYWYRQILGQKVEFLVSFYNNEISEKSEIFDDQFSVERPDGSNFTLKIRSTKLEDSAMYFCASRENTQYFGPGTRLTVL.

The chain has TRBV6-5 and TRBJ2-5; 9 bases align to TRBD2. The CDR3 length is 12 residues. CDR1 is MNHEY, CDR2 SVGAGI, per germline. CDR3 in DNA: TGTGCTACCGGGACTAGCTACGGGACCCAGTACTTC. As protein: CATGTSYGTQYF.

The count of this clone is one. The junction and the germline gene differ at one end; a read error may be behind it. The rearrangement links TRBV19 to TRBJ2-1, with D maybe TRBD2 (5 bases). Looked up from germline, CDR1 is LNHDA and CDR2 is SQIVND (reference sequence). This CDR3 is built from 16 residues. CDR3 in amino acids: CASSMTAGRPYNERFF. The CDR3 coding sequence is TGTGCCAGTAGTATGACGGCGGGCCGGCCCTACAATGAGCGGTTCTTC. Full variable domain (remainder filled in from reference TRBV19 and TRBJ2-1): DGGITQSPKYLFRKEGQNVTLSCEQNLNHDAMYWYRQDPGQGLRLIYYSQIVNDFQKGDIAEGYSVSREKKESFPLTVTSAQKNPTAFYLCASSMTAGRPYNERFFGPGTRLTVL.

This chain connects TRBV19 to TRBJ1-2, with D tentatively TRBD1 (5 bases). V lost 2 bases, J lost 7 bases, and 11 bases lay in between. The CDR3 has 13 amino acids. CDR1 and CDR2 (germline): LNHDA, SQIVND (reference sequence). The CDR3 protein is CASSIQLGAGYTF. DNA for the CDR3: TGTGCCAGTAGTATACAGTTAGGGGCTGGCTACACCTTC.

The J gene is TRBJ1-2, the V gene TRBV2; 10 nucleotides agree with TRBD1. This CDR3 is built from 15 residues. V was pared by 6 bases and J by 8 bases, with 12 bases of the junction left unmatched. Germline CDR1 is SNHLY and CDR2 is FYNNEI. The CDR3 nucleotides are TGTGCCAGCAGGGGGGACAGGGGACTCAAAGCCGGCTACACCTTC. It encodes CASRGDRGLKAGYTF.

The CDR3 here is CASSLYTTGAEKLFF. CDR3 DNA sequence: TGTGCCAGCTCACTTTACACCACAGGGGCGGAAAAACTGTTTTTT. The J gene is TRBJ1-4, the V gene TRBV18; 7 bases are shared with TRBD1. In germline, CDR1 is KGHSH, CDR2 LQKENI. The CDR3 loop spans 15 amino acids. J lost 8 bases, V lost 4 bases, and 10 bases had no gene match.

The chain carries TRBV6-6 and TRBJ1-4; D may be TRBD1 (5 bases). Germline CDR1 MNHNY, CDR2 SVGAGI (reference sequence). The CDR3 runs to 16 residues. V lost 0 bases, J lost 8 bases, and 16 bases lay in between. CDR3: CASSYSPSGIREKLFF. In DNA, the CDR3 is TGTGCCAGCAGTTACTCCCCATCAGGGATACGAGAAAAACTGTTTTTT.

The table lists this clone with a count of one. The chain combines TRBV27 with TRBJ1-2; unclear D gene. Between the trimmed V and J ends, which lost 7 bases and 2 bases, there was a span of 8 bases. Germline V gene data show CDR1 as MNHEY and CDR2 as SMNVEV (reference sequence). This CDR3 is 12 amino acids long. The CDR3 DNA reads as TGTGCCAGCAAGAGGGCGAACTATGGCTACACCTTC. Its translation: CASKRANYGYTF.

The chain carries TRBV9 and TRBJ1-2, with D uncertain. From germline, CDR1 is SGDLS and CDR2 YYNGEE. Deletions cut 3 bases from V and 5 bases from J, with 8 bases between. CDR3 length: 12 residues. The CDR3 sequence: CASSAAGYGYTF. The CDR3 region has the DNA TGTGCCAGCAGCGCGGCGGGGTATGGCTACACCTTC.

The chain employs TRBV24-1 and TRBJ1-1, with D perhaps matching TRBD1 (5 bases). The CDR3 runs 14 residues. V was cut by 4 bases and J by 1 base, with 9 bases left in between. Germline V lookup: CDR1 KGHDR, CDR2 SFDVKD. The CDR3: CATSESGGNTEAFF. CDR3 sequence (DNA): TGTGCCACCAGTGAGTCGGGGGGGAACACTGAAGCTTTCTTT.

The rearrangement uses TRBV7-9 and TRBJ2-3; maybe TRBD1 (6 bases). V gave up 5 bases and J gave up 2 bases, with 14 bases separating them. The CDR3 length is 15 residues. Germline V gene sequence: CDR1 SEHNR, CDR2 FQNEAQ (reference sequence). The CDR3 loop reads CASSQNGQLTDTQYF. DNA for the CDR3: TGTGCCAGCAGCCAAAATGGACAGCTCACAGATACGCAGTATTTT.

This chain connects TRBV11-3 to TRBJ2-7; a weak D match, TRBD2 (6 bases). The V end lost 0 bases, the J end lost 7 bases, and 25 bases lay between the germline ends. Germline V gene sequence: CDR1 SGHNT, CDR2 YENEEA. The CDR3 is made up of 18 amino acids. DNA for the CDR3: TGTGCCAGCAGCTTAGATATGCGCAGGGCCGGGAGAAGGGGAGAGCAGTACGTC. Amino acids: CASSLDMRRAGRRGEQYV.

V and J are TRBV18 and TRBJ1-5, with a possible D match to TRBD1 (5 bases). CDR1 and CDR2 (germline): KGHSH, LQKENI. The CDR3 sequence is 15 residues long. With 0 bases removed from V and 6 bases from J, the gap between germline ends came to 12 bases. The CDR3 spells CASSPPNGGGQPQHF. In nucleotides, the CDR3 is TGTGCCAGCTCACCACCGAACGGGGGAGGTCAGCCCCAGCATTTT.

CDR3 amino acids: CASSLWGTGGGYTF. CDR3 sequence (DNA): TGTGCCAGCAGTTTATGGGGGACAGGGGGCGGCTACACCTTC. The V gene is TRBV27, the J gene TRBJ1-2, with 12 positions matching TRBD1. The CDR3 contains 14 residues. The germline V gene encodes CDR1 MNHEY and CDR2 SMNVEV (reference sequence). Unmatched junction bases numbered 2, after V lost 1 base and J lost 8 bases.

The CDR3 coding sequence is TGTGCCAGCAGTGAAGCTGGGCAGGGTAGTGAAAAACTGTTTTTT. This codes for CASSEAGQGSEKLFF. The J gene is TRBJ1-4, the V gene TRBV6-1, with TRBD1 as a possible D gene (5 bases). Trimming pared 0 bases from V and 7 bases from J, leaving 12 bases between. The germline CDR1 and CDR2 sequences are MNHNS and SASEGT. CDR3 size: 15 residues.

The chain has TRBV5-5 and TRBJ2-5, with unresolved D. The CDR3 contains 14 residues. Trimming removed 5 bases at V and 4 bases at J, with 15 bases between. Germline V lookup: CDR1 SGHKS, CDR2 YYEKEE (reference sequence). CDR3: CASSFLVPGETQYF. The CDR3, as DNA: TGTGCCAGCAGTTTCCTCGTCCCCGGAGAGACCCAGTACTTC.

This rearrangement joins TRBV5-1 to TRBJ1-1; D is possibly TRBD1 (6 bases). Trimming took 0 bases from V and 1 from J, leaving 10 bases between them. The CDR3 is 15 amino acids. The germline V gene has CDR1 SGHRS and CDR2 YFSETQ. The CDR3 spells CASSLVMGANTEAFF. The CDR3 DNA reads TGCGCCAGCAGCTTGGTAATGGGGGCGAACACTGAAGCTTTCTTT.

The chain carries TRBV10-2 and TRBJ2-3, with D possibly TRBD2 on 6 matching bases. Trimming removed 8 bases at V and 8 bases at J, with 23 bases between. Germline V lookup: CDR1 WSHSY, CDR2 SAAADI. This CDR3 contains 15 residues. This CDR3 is CASGPTGPRDGTQYF. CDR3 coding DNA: TGCGCCAGCGGGCCAACAGGCCCGCGGGATGGTACGCAGTATTTT.

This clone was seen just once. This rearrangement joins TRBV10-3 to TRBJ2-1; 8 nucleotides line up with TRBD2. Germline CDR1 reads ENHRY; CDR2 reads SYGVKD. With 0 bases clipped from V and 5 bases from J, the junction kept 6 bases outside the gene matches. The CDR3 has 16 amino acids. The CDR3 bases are TGTGCCATCAGTGAGTCGAAGACTAGCGTGAACAATGAGCAGTTCTTC. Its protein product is CAISESKTSVNNEQFF.

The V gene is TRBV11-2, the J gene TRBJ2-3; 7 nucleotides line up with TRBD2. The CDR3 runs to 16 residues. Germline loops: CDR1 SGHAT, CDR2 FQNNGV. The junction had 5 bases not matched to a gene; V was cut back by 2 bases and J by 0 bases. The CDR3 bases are TGTGCCAGCAGCTTATGGGGAGGGGCTAGCACAGATACGCAGTATTTT. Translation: CASSLWGGASTDTQYF. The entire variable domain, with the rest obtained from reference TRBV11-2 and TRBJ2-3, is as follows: EAGVAQSPRYKIIEKRQSVAFWCNPISGHATLYWYQQILGQGPKLLIQFQNNGVVDDSQLPKDRFSAERLKGVDSTLKIQPAKLEDSAVYLCASSLWGGASTDTQYFGPGTRLTVL.

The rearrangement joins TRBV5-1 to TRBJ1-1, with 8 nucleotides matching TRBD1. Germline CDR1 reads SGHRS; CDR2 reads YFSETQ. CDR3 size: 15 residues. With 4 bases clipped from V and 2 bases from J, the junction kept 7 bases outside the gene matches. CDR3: CASSPDRGDNTEAFF. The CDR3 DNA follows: TGCGCCAGCAGCCCTGACAGGGGCGATAACACTGAAGCTTTCTTT.

CDR3 coding DNA: TGTGCCAGCAGTGACTCGGGGGGGTTGACTAATGAAAAACTGTTTTTT. Translated, it gives CASSDSGGLTNEKLFF. V is TRBV6-4 and J is TRBJ1-4, with a weak D call TRBD1 (5 bases). V lost 0 bases and J lost 2, with 10 bases in between. This CDR3 is built from 16 residues. The V gene's germline CDR1 is MRHNA and CDR2 SNTAGT.

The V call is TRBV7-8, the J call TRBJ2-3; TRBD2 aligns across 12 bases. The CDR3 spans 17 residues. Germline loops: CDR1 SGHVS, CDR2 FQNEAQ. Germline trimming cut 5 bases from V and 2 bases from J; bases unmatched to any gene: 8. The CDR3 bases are TGTGCCAGCAGCCTACCGACTAGCGGGGGTAACACAGATACGCAGTATTTT. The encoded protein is CASSLPTSGGNTDTQYF.

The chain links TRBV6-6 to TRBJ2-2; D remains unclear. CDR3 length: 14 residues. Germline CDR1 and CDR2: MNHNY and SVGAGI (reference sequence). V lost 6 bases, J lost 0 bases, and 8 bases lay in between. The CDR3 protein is CASRDQANTGELFF. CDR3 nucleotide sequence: TGTGCCAGCAGAGACCAGGCGAACACCGGGGAGCTGTTTTTT.

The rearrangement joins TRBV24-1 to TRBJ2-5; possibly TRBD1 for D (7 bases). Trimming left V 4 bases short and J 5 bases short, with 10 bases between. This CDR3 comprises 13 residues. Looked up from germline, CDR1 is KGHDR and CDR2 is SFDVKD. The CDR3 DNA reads TGTGCCACCAGTGAACAGGGGAGGGAGACCCAGTACTTC. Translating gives CATSEQGRETQYF.

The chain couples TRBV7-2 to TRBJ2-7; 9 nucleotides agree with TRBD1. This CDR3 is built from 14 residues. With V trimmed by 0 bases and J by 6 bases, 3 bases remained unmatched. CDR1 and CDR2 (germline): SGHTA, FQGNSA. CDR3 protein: CASSLAATGGEQYF. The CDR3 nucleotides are TGTGCCAGCAGCTTAGCGGCGACAGGGGGCGAGCAGTACTTC.